The clone carrying this T cell receptor beta chain ranks as large (0.1 to 1%). The antigen is not known. The data derive from a study of T cell responses to AZD1222 COVID-19 vaccine. The overall study: Second-dose groups at about 4 or about 12 weeks were pooled. Whole-study results and caveats: Mostly white British, mostly female donors; authors suggested clonal diversity may be underestimated. Rises in breadth and depth of Spike-specific TCRs came after two AZD1222 doses. Seropositive AZD1222 recipients at baseline numbered only five or six.

TCRdb keeps only in-frame clones here, not all; method: immunoSEQ multiplex PCR. The sample lists some 160,000 clones; approximately 93% were seen once. The ends lost 4 bases at V and 11 bases at J; junction bases unmatched: 9. The CDR3 is made up of 15 amino acids. CDR1 and CDR2 from the germline V gene are SGHDT and YYEEEE. The sequenced sample was peripheral blood, obtained on day 0 of AZD1222 vaccination. The TCR was taken from an adult in good health. V is TRBV5-6 and J is TRBJ1-4; TRBD1 matches at 12 bases. In DNA, the CDR3 is TGTGCCAGCAGCCGCGGGACAGGGGGCCTACGGAAACTGTTTTTT. Protein sequence: CASSRGTGGLRKLFF.